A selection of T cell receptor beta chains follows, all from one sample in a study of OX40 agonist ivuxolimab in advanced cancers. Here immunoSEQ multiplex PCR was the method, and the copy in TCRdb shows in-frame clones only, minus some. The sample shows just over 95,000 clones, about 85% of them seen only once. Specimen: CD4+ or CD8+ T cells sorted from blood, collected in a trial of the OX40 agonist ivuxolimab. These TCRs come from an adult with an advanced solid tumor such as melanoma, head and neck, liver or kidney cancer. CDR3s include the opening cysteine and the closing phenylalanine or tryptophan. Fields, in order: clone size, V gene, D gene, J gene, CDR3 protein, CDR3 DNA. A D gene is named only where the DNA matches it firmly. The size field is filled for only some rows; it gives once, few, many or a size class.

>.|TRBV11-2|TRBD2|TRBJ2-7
CASSLEREQYEQYF
TGTGCCAGCAGCTTAGAGCGGGAGCAGTACGAGCAGTACTTC
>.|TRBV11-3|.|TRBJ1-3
CASSFWGSQGNTIYF
TGTGCCAGCAGCTTTTGGGGGTCTCAGGGAAACACCATATATTTT
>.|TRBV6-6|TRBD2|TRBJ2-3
CASITSGSTDTQYF
TGTGCCAGCATCACTAGCGGATCCACAGATACGCAGTATTTT
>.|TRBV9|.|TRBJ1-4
CASSAGGVNEKLFF
TGTGCCAGCAGCGCAGGAGGGGTTAATGAAAAACTGTTTTTT
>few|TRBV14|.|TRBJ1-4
CASSQSLRGEQFF
TGTGCCAGCAGCCAATCTCTTCGGGGGGAGCAGTTTTTT
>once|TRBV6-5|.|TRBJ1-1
CASSSPPENTEAFF
TGTGCCAGCAGTTCCCCACCTGAGAACACTGAAGCTTTCTTT
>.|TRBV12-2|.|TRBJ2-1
CASRCPGKRSYNEQFF
TGTGCAAGTCGCTGTCCGGGCAAACGCTCCTACAATGAGCAGTTCTTC
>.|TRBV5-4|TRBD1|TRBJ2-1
CASSYTGTGFGNEQFF
TGTGCCAGCAGCTATACCGGGACAGGGTTTGGCAATGAGCAGTTCTTC
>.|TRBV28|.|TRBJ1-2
CASSRLREGYTF
TGTGCCAGCAGCCGACTCAGGGAAGGCTACACCTTC
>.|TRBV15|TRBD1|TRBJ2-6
CATSLDRTGANVLTF
TGTGCCACCAGCCTGGACAGGACCGGGGCCAACGTCCTGACTTTC
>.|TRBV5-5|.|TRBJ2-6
CASSYGFGANVLTF
TGTGCCAGCAGCTATGGCTTTGGGGCCAACGTCCTGACTTTC
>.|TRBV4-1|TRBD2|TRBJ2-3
CASSPFSGDRQYF
TGCGCCAGCAGCCCGTTTAGCGGGGACCGGCAGTATTTT
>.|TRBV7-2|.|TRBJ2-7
CASSLGRDGEQYF
TGTGCCAGCAGCTTAGGGAGGGACGGCGAGCAGTACTTC
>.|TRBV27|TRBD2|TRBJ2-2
CASSLGLQDGELFF
TGTGCCAGCAGTTTGGGACTACAAGACGGGGAGCTGTTTTTT
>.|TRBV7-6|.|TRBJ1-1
CASSPSGGVIAEAFF
TGTGCCAGCAGCCCTAGCGGAGGGGTTATAGCCGAAGCTTTCTTT
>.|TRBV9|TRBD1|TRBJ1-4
CASSGGQGVDEKLFF
TGTGCCAGCAGCGGAGGACAGGGGGTGGATGAAAAACTGTTTTTT
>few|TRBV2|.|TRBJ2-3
CASSEDFTDTQYF
TGTGCCAGCAGTGAAGATTTCACAGATACGCAGTATTTT
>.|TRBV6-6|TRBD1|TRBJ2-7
CASGRVGTGRYEQYF
TGTGCCAGCGGCCGGGTCGGGACAGGGCGCTACGAGCAGTACTTC
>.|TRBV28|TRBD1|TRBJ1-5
CASSLTGRFGQPQHF
TGTGCCAGCAGTTTGACAGGGAGGTTTGGTCAGCCCCAGCATTTT
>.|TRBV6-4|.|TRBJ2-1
CASSDRRGSAYNEQFF
TGTGCCAGCAGTGACCGGAGGGGGAGCGCCTACAATGAGCAGTTCTTC
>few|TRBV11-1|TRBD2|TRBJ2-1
CASSLTSGVYNEQFF
TGTGCCAGCAGCCTTACTAGCGGGGTTTACAATGAGCAGTTCTTC
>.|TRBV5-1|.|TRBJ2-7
CASSFGLDGGEQYF
TGCGCCAGCAGCTTTGGCCTAGATGGCGGCGAGCAGTACTTC
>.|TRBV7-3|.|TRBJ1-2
CASSPWGRSYGYTF
TGTGCCAGCAGCCCCTGGGGGCGGTCCTATGGCTACACCTTC
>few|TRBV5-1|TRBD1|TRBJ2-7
CASSFGTGTYEQYF
TGCGCCAGCAGCTTCGGGACAGGGACCTACGAGCAGTACTTC
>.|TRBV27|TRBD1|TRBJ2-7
CASSPTPGTGFYEQYF
TGTGCCAGCAGTCCCACACCCGGGACAGGGTTCTACGAGCAGTACTTC
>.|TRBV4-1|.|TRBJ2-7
CASSQVGTEAYEQYF
TGCGCCAGCAGCCAAGTGGGGACTGAGGCCTACGAGCAGTACTTC
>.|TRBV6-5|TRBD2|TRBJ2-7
CASSYLAGGYEQYF
TGTGCCAGCAGTTACCTAGCGGGAGGCTACGAGCAGTACTTC
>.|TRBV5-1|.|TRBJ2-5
CASSVGETQYF
TGCGCCAGCAGCGTAGGGGAGACCCAGTACTTC
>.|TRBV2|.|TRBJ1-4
CASSDGQANEKLFF
TGTGCCAGCAGTGATGGGCAGGCTAATGAAAAACTGTTTTTT
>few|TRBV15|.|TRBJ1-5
CATSTPSQPQHF
TGTGCCACCAGCACCCCCAGTCAGCCCCAGCATTTT
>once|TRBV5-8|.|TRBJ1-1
CASSPRRLEAFF
TGTGCCAGCAGCCCAAGACGCCTTGAAGCTTTCTTT
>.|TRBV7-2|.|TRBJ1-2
CASSLATGVSNYGYTF
TGTGCCAGCAGCTTAGCGACGGGGGTCTCTAACTATGGCTACACCTTC
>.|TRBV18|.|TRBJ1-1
CASSPVTEEANTEAFF
TGTGCCAGCTCACCAGTCACAGAGGAGGCGAACACTGAAGCTTTCTTT
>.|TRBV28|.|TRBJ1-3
CASKGPPDSGNTIYF
TGTGCCAGCAAGGGGCCGCCGGACTCTGGAAACACCATATATTTT
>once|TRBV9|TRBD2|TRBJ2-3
CASSVGAGGTDTQYF
TGTGCCAGCAGCGTTGGAGCGGGAGGCACAGATACGCAGTATTTT
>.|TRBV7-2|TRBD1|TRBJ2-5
CASSDRVEVGETQYF
TGTGCCAGCAGCGACAGGGTGGAGGTGGGGGAGACCCAGTACTTC
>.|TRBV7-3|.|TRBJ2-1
CASSEEGLGSYNEQFF
TGTGCCAGTTCAGAGGAGGGCCTGGGCTCCTACAATGAGCAGTTCTTC
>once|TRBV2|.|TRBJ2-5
CAFLRETQYF
TGTGCCTTTTTAAGGGAGACCCAGTACTTC
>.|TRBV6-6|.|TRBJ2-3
CASAGTSNGGTDTQYF
TGTGCCAGCGCCGGGACCTCGAATGGGGGCACAGATACGCAGTATTTT
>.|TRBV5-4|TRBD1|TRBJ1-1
CASSTKYRGRNTEAFF
TGTGCCAGCAGCACAAAGTACAGGGGGCGGAACACTGAAGCTTTCTTT
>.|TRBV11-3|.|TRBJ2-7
CASSSIGVSSNYEQYF
TGTGCCAGCAGCTCTATCGGGGTTTCTTCAAACTACGAGCAGTACTTC
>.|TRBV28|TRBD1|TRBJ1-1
CASSLLSGGTEAFF
TGTGCCAGCAGCCTCTTATCAGGGGGCACTGAAGCTTTCTTT
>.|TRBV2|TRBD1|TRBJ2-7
CATRRDRVFYEQYF
TGTGCCACCCGCCGGGACAGGGTTTTCTACGAGCAGTACTTC
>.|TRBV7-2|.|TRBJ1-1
CASSFTTNTEAFF
TGTGCCAGCAGCTTCACGACGAACACTGAAGCTTTCTTT
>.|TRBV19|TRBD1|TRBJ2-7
CASSTDRGSEQYF
TGTGCCAGTAGTACGGACAGGGGCAGCGAGCAGTACTTC
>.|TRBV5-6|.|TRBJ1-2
CASSLGQVINYGYTF
TGTGCCAGCAGCTTGGGACAGGTGATCAACTATGGCTACACCTTC
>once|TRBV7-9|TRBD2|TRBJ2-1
CASSLLAGYDGVNEQFF
TGTGCCAGCAGCTTGCTAGCGGGATATGATGGGGTGAATGAGCAGTTCTTC
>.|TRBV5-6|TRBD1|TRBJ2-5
CASSSNRGRGETQYF
TGTGCCAGCAGCTCCAACAGGGGGAGAGGGGAGACCCAGTACTTC
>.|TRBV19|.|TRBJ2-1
CASSIGGAAFNEQFF
TGTGCCAGTAGTATAGGTGGGGCCGCATTCAATGAGCAGTTCTTC
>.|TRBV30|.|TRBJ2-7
CAWRVRGRTSNEQYF
TGTGCCTGGAGGGTCAGGGGGAGGACAAGCAACGAGCAGTACTTC
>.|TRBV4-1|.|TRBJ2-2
CASSQDPQGGEGGELFF
TGCGCCAGCAGCCAAGACCCCCAAGGGGGAGAAGGCGGGGAGCTGTTTTTT
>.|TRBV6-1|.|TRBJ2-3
CASSVFWGWGEDTQYF
TGTGCCAGCAGTGTATTTTGGGGCTGGGGGGAAGATACGCAGTATTTT
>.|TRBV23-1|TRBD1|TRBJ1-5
CATLRTGQGVDQPQHF
TGCGCGACCCTCCGCACCGGACAGGGGGTCGATCAGCCCCAGCATTTT
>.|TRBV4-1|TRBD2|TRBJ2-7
CASSQHTSGYEQYF
TGCGCCAGCAGCCAACACACTAGCGGCTACGAGCAGTACTTC
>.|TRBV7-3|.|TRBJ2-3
CASSPDSYTQYF
TGTGCCAGCAGCCCGGACTCTTATACGCAGTATTTT